The rows below give T cell receptor beta chains drawn from one sample of a study of glioma-infiltrating T cells. TCRdb re-derived calls from the multiplex PCR reads in MiXCR, one entry per CDR3 protein. The table lists roughly 350,000 distinct CDR3 sequences, around 38% of them singletons, with about 11% in the top ten. Sequencing was carried out using glioma tissue, nonneoplastic brain tissue, or PBMCs (not recorded which). All receptors come from a human donor with low-grade glioma or glioblastoma, undergoing nonglioma brain surgery, or in good health (not recorded which). Each CDR3 is given with its conserved first and last residue. A D gene is named only where the DNA matches it firmly. The size of a clone is reported for some rows only, either as once, few or many, or as a class for expanded clones.

j_call: TRBJ2-7; d_call: TRBD2; v_call: TRBV4-2; clone_size: .; cdr3_length: 19; cdr3_aa: CASSQESGLAGGSHGEQYF
j_call: TRBJ1-2; d_call: .; v_call: TRBV20-1; clone_size: few; cdr3_length: 12; cdr3_aa: CSAPLGGVGYTF
j_call: TRBJ1-1; d_call: .; v_call: TRBV5-1; clone_size: .; cdr3_length: 13; cdr3_aa: CASMYVMNTEAFF
j_call: TRBJ1-3; d_call: .; v_call: TRBV20-1; clone_size: few; cdr3_length: 15; cdr3_aa: CSARVGRGAGNTIYF
j_call: TRBJ2-3; d_call: .; v_call: TRBV10-3; clone_size: few; cdr3_length: 16; cdr3_aa: CAISESLRGSPDTQYF
j_call: TRBJ2-3; d_call: TRBD2; v_call: TRBV6-5; clone_size: many; cdr3_length: 17; cdr3_aa: CASSYSIAGPSTDTQYF
j_call: TRBJ2-5; d_call: TRBD2; v_call: TRBV3-1; clone_size: .; cdr3_length: 16; cdr3_aa: CASSPLLLRGGAAQYF
j_call: TRBJ2-7; d_call: .; v_call: TRBV3-1; clone_size: .; cdr3_length: 15; cdr3_aa: CASSQDKASRYEQYF
j_call: TRBJ2-7; d_call: .; v_call: TRBV24-1; clone_size: .; cdr3_length: 15; cdr3_aa: CATSDPQGSPYEQYF
j_call: TRBJ1-4; d_call: .; v_call: TRBV6-5; clone_size: .; cdr3_length: 18; cdr3_aa: CASRPQRDRPLRLRKLFF
j_call: TRBJ2-7; d_call: TRBD1; v_call: TRBV27; clone_size: many; cdr3_length: 14; cdr3_aa: CASGTGGRSYEQYF
j_call: TRBJ1-5; d_call: .; v_call: TRBV5-5; clone_size: .; cdr3_length: 17; cdr3_aa: CASRRESRRTPGEPQHF
j_call: TRBJ1-2; d_call: TRBD1; v_call: TRBV18; clone_size: few; cdr3_length: 15; cdr3_aa: CASSEGQGGLYGYTF
j_call: TRBJ1-1; d_call: TRBD1; v_call: TRBV5-5; clone_size: .; cdr3_length: 16; cdr3_aa: CASSTHTGVRNTEAFF
j_call: TRBJ2-7; d_call: TRBD2; v_call: TRBV20-1; clone_size: few; cdr3_length: 15; cdr3_aa: CSARDWREPSYEQYF
j_call: TRBJ1-1; d_call: .; v_call: TRBV7-2; clone_size: many; cdr3_length: 13; cdr3_aa: CASRQQLNTEAFF
j_call: TRBJ2-4; d_call: TRBD2; v_call: TRBV7-2; clone_size: .; cdr3_length: 14; cdr3_aa: CASSLAGGGNIQYF
j_call: TRBJ2-7; d_call: TRBD2; v_call: TRBV28; clone_size: few; cdr3_length: 14; cdr3_aa: CASRGSGSNGEQYF
j_call: TRBJ1-3; d_call: TRBD1; v_call: TRBV10-3; clone_size: few; cdr3_length: 13; cdr3_aa: CAGQGYSGNTIYF
j_call: TRBJ2-2; d_call: TRBD2; v_call: TRBV27; clone_size: .; cdr3_length: 15; cdr3_aa: CASSQAGGAVGELFF
j_call: TRBJ1-1; d_call: TRBD1; v_call: TRBV12-3/TRBV12-4; clone_size: .; cdr3_length: 17; cdr3_aa: CASSFPRQGLMIARAFF
j_call: TRBJ1-3; d_call: .; v_call: TRBV20-1; clone_size: many; cdr3_length: 12; cdr3_aa: CSASSSGNTIYF
j_call: TRBJ2-2; d_call: TRBD2; v_call: TRBV2; clone_size: .; cdr3_length: 15; cdr3_aa: CASSELAGYMKELFF
j_call: TRBJ2-7; d_call: .; v_call: TRBV4-1; clone_size: .; cdr3_length: 16; cdr3_aa: CASSQEERARGYEQYF
j_call: TRBJ2-7; d_call: TRBD2; v_call: TRBV6-1; clone_size: few; cdr3_length: 16; cdr3_aa: CASRQTGASGLYEQYF
j_call: TRBJ1-6; d_call: TRBD1; v_call: TRBV4-1; clone_size: few; cdr3_length: 16; cdr3_aa: CASSLRQGAGNSPLHF
j_call: TRBJ2-3; d_call: TRBD1; v_call: TRBV4-2; clone_size: few; cdr3_length: 16; cdr3_aa: CASSQMGTGLADTQYF
j_call: TRBJ2-1; d_call: .; v_call: TRBV7-3; clone_size: few; cdr3_length: 14; cdr3_aa: CASSPGRAGNEQFF
j_call: TRBJ2-1; d_call: TRBD1; v_call: TRBV4-1; clone_size: few; cdr3_length: 16; cdr3_aa: CASSQGGQDRRDEQFF
j_call: TRBJ1-1; d_call: .; v_call: TRBV6-1; clone_size: .; cdr3_length: 16; cdr3_aa: CASNTRRMAGETEAFF
j_call: TRBJ2-3; d_call: .; v_call: TRBV7-2; clone_size: few; cdr3_length: 14; cdr3_aa: CASSWGGSTDTQYF
j_call: TRBJ2-2; d_call: .; v_call: TRBV4-1; clone_size: .; cdr3_length: 16; cdr3_aa: CASSPLGQGNTGELFF
j_call: TRBJ1-5; d_call: .; v_call: TRBV6-6; clone_size: .; cdr3_length: 16; cdr3_aa: CASSYRSDYSNQPQHF
j_call: TRBJ2-7; d_call: .; v_call: TRBV28; clone_size: few; cdr3_length: 13; cdr3_aa: CASSFRGSHEQYF
j_call: TRBJ1-4; d_call: TRBD1; v_call: TRBV4-3; clone_size: .; cdr3_length: 18; cdr3_aa: CASSQGGTRGLANEKLFF
j_call: TRBJ2-7; d_call: TRBD1; v_call: TRBV28; clone_size: .; cdr3_length: 12; cdr3_aa: CASSWTGGEQYF
j_call: TRBJ2-7; d_call: .; v_call: TRBV28; clone_size: few; cdr3_length: 13; cdr3_aa: CASSLFQSYEQYF
j_call: TRBJ1-2; d_call: TRBD1; v_call: TRBV19; clone_size: .; cdr3_length: 14; cdr3_aa: CASSIGQGAGGYTF
j_call: TRBJ1-6; d_call: .; v_call: TRBV27; clone_size: many; cdr3_length: 14; cdr3_aa: CASGPGRLNSPLHF
j_call: TRBJ2-3; d_call: .; v_call: TRBV12-3/TRBV12-4; clone_size: .; cdr3_length: 12; cdr3_aa: CASSPPVGTQYF
j_call: TRBJ2-7; d_call: .; v_call: TRBV6-1; clone_size: .; cdr3_length: 14; cdr3_aa: CASSYSLRQDEQYF
j_call: TRBJ2-1; d_call: .; v_call: TRBV6-1; clone_size: many; cdr3_length: 15; cdr3_aa: CASSYGRGRLDEQFF
j_call: TRBJ2-3; d_call: .; v_call: TRBV30; clone_size: .; cdr3_length: 13; cdr3_aa: CAWSPVSTDTQYF
j_call: .; d_call: .; v_call: TRBV28; clone_size: .; cdr3_length: 13; cdr3_aa: CASSPSSAYEQYF
j_call: TRBJ2-2; d_call: .; v_call: TRBV15; clone_size: many; cdr3_length: 15; cdr3_aa: CATSRGRTNTGELFF
j_call: TRBJ2-7; d_call: .; v_call: TRBV28; clone_size: .; cdr3_length: 12; cdr3_aa: CASSFTFYEQYF